One sample yielded the 29 T cell receptor beta chains listed below, sequenced in a study of blood T cells in healthy people across ages (dated by TCRdb to 2015 to 2017). The protocol used for the library was 5' RACE. Instrument used: Illumina HiSeq 2500. A second about 7 to 11 cycle PCR used a sample-barcoded 5' primer and a J-beta primer mix. TCRdb itself trimmed the public reads at Q25 with fastp, ran MiXCR and retained productive beta chains. All rows with the same CDR3 protein become a single entry with the most common DNA and genes. This sample lists about 690,000 distinct CDR3 sequences; 40% to 45% were detected once. The ten largest clonotypes hold about 32% of the sample. Sequencing was carried out using blood. The receptors derive from a man older than 75 in good health.

The chain links TRBV6-2 or TRBV6-3 to TRBJ2-4; D tentatively reads TRBD1 or TRBD2 (7 bases each). CDR1 is MNHEY, CDR2 SVGEGT, per germline. This CDR3 spans 14 amino acids. Trimming removed 7 bases at V and 6 bases at J, with 16 bases between. CDR3 nucleotides: TGTGCCAGCACCCTGACAGGGAGGGGAAACATTCAGTACTTC. Its protein product is CASTLTGRGNIQYF.

This clonotype was seen more than once but under ten times. V gene TRBV7-2 combines with J gene TRBJ2-3, with D possibly TRBD2 on 6 matching bases. V was shortened by 1 base and J by 2 bases, with 13 bases between the two germline ends. The CDR3 covers 16 residues. CDR1 is SGHTA, CDR2 FQGNSA, per germline. Here the CDR3 reads CASSLEAGGATDTQYF. CDR3 DNA: TGTGCCAGCAGCTTAGAAGCGGGCGGGGCCACAGATACGCAGTATTTT.

The genes are TRBV25-1 and TRBJ1-4, with D hard to call. This CDR3 is 14 amino acids long. Germline-derived CDR1 and CDR2 are MGHDK and SYGVNS. Trimming left V 2 bases short and J 7 bases short, with 11 bases between. CDR3 loop: CASSERGPFEKLFF. CDR3 nucleotide sequence: TGTGCCAGCAGTGAACGGGGTCCTTTTGAAAAACTGTTTTTT.

This clonotype has just a few counts. V gene TRBV4-1 combines with J gene TRBJ2-7; tentatively, D is TRBD1 (6 bases). Deletions cut 1 base from V and 0 bases from J, with 19 bases between. Germline V gene sequence: CDR1 MGHRA, CDR2 YSYEKL. The CDR3 contains 18 residues. The CDR3 DNA reads as TGCGCCAGCAGCCAAGGTCTTAGGGGGTCCCTCATCTCCTACGAGCAGTACTTC. This gives the protein CASSQGLRGSLISYEQYF.

The chain employs TRBV11-3 and TRBJ2-7, with 10 positions matching TRBD1. The CDR3 is 14 residues long. With V trimmed by 5 bases and J by 6 bases, 7 bases remained unmatched. The germline gives CDR1 SGHNT, CDR2 YENEEA. CDR3 protein: CASSQTGGSAEQYF. The CDR3 DNA reads TGTGCCAGCAGCCAGACAGGGGGCTCGGCCGAGCAGTACTTC.

The table lists this clonotype with many counts. This rearrangement joins TRBV25-1 to TRBJ2-5; no reliable D call. The germline V gene has CDR1 MGHDK and CDR2 SYGVNS. This CDR3 contains 14 residues. V was pared by 1 base and J by 4 bases, with 10 bases between. The CDR3 DNA is TGTGCCAGCAGTGAATTGTTACTGGGAGAGACCCAGTACTTC. Translation: CASSELLLGETQYF.

This clonotype has just a few counts. V usage is TRBV7-2 and J usage is TRBJ2-6; D might be TRBD2 (5 bases). This CDR3 comprises 19 residues. Germline CDR1 and CDR2: SGHTA and FQGNSA. V gave up 4 bases and J gave up 0 bases, with 19 bases separating them. CDR3 residues: CASSSARDSLISGANVLTF. The CDR3 bases are TGTGCCAGCAGCTCCGCCCGGGATTCTTTAATCTCTGGGGCCAACGTCCTGACTTTC.

V is TRBV24-1 and J is TRBJ2-5; D not certain. There are 11 residues in the CDR3. Germline V gene data show CDR1 as KGHDR and CDR2 as SFDVKD. Trimming left V 4 bases short and J 11 bases short, with 10 bases between. CDR3 bases: TGTGCCACCAGTGACTCACTCCTGCAGTACTTC. This gives the protein CATSDSLLQYF.

Written as DNA, the CDR3 is TGTGCCAGCAGCTTAGAAGGGGCAGCCGAGACCCAGTACTTC. Translation: CASSLEGAAETQYF. The chain links TRBV11-2 to TRBJ2-4; D may be TRBD1 (5 bases). The J call is uncertain, as TRBJ2-5 better fits the DNA end. The CDR3 is 14 amino acids. Per the germline V gene, CDR1 is SGHAT and CDR2 is FQNNGV.

The chain joins TRBV7-9 to TRBJ1-3; 8 nucleotides agree with TRBD1. Germline assignment: CDR1 SEHNR and CDR2 FQNEAQ (reference sequence). After removal of 6 bases from V and 6 bases from J, the junction contained 13 bases not matched to a gene. The CDR3 extends over 16 amino acids. The CDR3 DNA is TGTGCCAGCAGTCAAACCGGGACAGGCGTTAAAAACACCATATATTTT. This codes for CASSQTGTGVKNTIYF.

This sequence joins TRBV7-9 and TRBJ2-5, with D possibly TRBD2 on 6 matching bases. Germline lookup yields CDR1 SEHNR and CDR2 FQNEAQ (reference sequence). The CDR3 runs 16 residues. Between the trimmed V and J ends, which lost 5 bases and 2 bases, there was a span of 18 bases. In DNA form, the CDR3 reads TGTGCCAGCAGCCCGAAGGCGGCGGGATTACAAGAGACCCAGTACTTC. It encodes CASSPKAAGLQETQYF.

This clonotype appeared a single time. The chain links TRBV5-8 to TRBJ2-7; D is tentatively TRBD1 or TRBD2 (5 bases each). Looked up from germline, CDR1 is SGHTS and CDR2 is YDEGEE. V was cut by 0 bases and J by 1 base, with 11 bases left in between. The CDR3 sequence is 15 residues long. The DNA of the CDR3 is TGTGCCAGCAGCTTGGATCCGGGGACGTCCTACGAGCAGTACTTC. It specifies CASSLDPGTSYEQYF.

This clonotype appeared a few times. The chain carries TRBV3-1 and TRBJ2-5; D call uncertain. Germline CDR1 LGHDT, CDR2 YNNKEL (reference sequence). The CDR3 has 15 amino acids. V was trimmed by 7 bases and J by 5 bases, leaving 20 bases between them. The CDR3 DNA follows: TGTGCCAGCACCTCAAGGACCAGAAATGTGGAGACCCAGTACTTC. This sequence encodes CASTSRTRNVETQYF.

This clonotype was observed a single time. The chain is built from TRBV5-5 and TRBJ1-5; 11 positions agree with TRBD1. This CDR3 region has 16 residues. Trimming took 4 bases from V and 7 from J; bases not matched to a gene: 10. Germline V CDR1 and CDR2: SGHKS, YYEKEE (reference sequence). CDR3 sequence (DNA): TGTGCCAGCAGCGCCGGACAGGGGGCTTCGCGGCAGCCCCAGCATTTT. It codes for CASSAGQGASRQPQHF.

V gene TRBV6-2 or TRBV6-3 combines with J gene TRBJ2-3, with TRBD1 matching 9 bases. The CDR3 is 16 amino acids. V was clipped by 0 bases and J by 5 bases; unmatched bases: 6. Germline CDR1 MNHEY, CDR2 SVGEGT. The CDR3: CASSYSRTGDGDTQYF. The CDR3 DNA follows: TGTGCCAGCAGTTACTCCCGGACAGGGGACGGAGATACGCAGTATTTT.

This clonotype was picked up many times. The CDR3 region has the DNA TGCAGCGTTGAACGAAGGGGGGGGGATAGCACAGATACGCAGTATTTT. It encodes CSVERRGGDSTDTQYF. The chain joins TRBV29-1 to TRBJ2-3; maybe TRBD2 (7 bases). The CDR3 contains 16 residues. V dropped 2 bases and J dropped 0 bases, with 15 bases sitting between them. Germline CDR1 and CDR2: SQVTM and ANQGSEA.

This clonotype was picked up a small number of times. V usage is TRBV29-1 and J usage is TRBJ2-2; possible D gene TRBD2, 5 bases. CDR1 SQVTM and CDR2 ANQGSEA come from the germline V gene. The CDR3 covers 13 residues. The ends were cut back, 6 bases at V and 8 bases at J, with 16 bases in the middle. The CDR3 is CSVDPGFGGELFF. The CDR3 DNA follows: TGCAGCGTGGATCCGGGATTTGGGGGGGAGCTGTTTTTT.

The chain combines TRBV6-2 or TRBV6-3 with TRBJ2-1, with 7 bases fitting TRBD2. The CDR3 consists of 16 residues. CDR1 and CDR2 from the germline V gene are MNHEY and SVGEGT. Trimming took 2 bases from V and 1 from J; bases not matched to a gene: 5. The CDR3 spells CASSYSGGGSYNEQFF. The CDR3 region has the DNA TGTGCCAGCAGTTACAGCGGCGGGGGATCCTACAATGAGCAGTTCTTC.

The V and J genes are TRBV4-2 and TRBJ2-2, with 7 bases fitting TRBD1. Germline values: CDR1 LGHNA, CDR2 YNFKEQ. The junction had 7 bases not matched to a gene; V was cut back by 4 bases and J by 2 bases. The length of the CDR3 is 16 residues. CDR3 protein: CASSRRGQRNTGELFF. The CDR3 DNA sequence: TGTGCCAGCAGCCGACGGGGACAGAGAAACACCGGGGAGCTGTTTTTT.

The rearrangement uses TRBV29-1 and TRBJ2-1; unclear D gene. The J call may be in error: the DNA end matches TRBJ2-7 better. The germline V gene has CDR1 SQVTM and CDR2 ANQGSEA. This CDR3 spans 14 amino acids. CDR3 sequence reads: CSVRTLMSYNEQYF. The CDR3, as DNA: TGCAGCGTGAGGACGTTGATGAGTTACAATGAGCAGTACTTC.

This rearrangement joins TRBV20-1 to TRBJ2-3; no reliable D call. The CDR3 covers 11 residues. With 5 bases removed from V and 6 bases from J, the gap between germline ends came to 9 bases. Germline-derived CDR1 and CDR2 are DFQATT and SNEGSKA (reference sequence). The DNA of the CDR3 is TGCAGTGCTGAATCTTGGGATACGCAGTATTTT. Its protein product is CSAESWDTQYF.

There are many counts of this clonotype. The gene calls are TRBV20-1 and TRBJ2-7; no reliable D call. V was pared by 3 bases and J by 3 bases, with 6 bases between. The CDR3 has 11 amino acids. Germline loops: CDR1 DFQATT, CDR2 SNEGSKA (reference sequence). This chain's CDR3 is CSASGSYEQYF. The CDR3 nucleotides are TGCAGTGCTAGTGGCAGCTACGAGCAGTACTTC.

The chain is built from TRBV9 and TRBJ1-6; D is ambiguous. Germline CDR1 SGDLS, CDR2 YYNGEE. The CDR3 has 16 amino acids. With 4 bases removed from V and 6 bases from J, the gap between germline ends came to 17 bases. CDR3 sequence (DNA): TGTGCCAGCAGCCCCCAAACGGCCTACGGTAATTCACCCCTCCACTTT. Translating it yields CASSPQTAYGNSPLHF.

The V and J genes are TRBV14 and TRBJ2-2, with 8 bases that match TRBD1. The CDR3 totals 16 residues. Germline V CDR1 and CDR2: SGHDN, FVKESK. V lost 0 bases, J lost 5 bases, and 5 bases stayed unmatched. The DNA of the CDR3 is TGTGCCAGCAGCCAAGATTGGACAGGGTGGACCGGGGAGCTGTTTTTT. As protein: CASSQDWTGWTGELFF.

On this clonotype: A much larger clone lies a single base off, so this may be a read error. The DNA of the CDR3 is TGCGCCAGCAGCCGAGCTTCTAGCGGGGTGCCCTACGAGCAGTACTTC. Residues: CASSRASSGVPYEQYF. The chain combines TRBV4-3 with TRBJ2-7; 9 positions match TRBD2. There are 16 residues in the CDR3. CDR1 and CDR2 from the germline V gene are LGHNA and YSLEER. The V gene end was trimmed by 4 bases and the J gene end by 2 bases; junction bases not matched to a gene: 9.

This clonotype appeared many times. The chain couples TRBV30 to TRBJ2-1; D gene ambiguous. There are 13 residues in the CDR3. Germline lookup yields CDR1 GTSNPN and CDR2 SVGIG (reference sequence). V lost 3 bases to trimming and J lost 8 bases, with 14 bases between them. The CDR3 sequence is CAWRFPGSDEQFF. DNA of the CDR3: TGTGCCTGGAGATTCCCCGGGTCGGATGAGCAGTTCTTC.

A few counts support this clonotype. The V and J genes are TRBV7-3 and TRBJ2-1; 7 positions agree with TRBD2. Germline trimming cut 3 bases from V and 14 bases from J; bases unmatched to any gene: 10. Germline CDR1 reads SGHTA; CDR2 reads FQGTGA. CDR3 length: 13 residues. Here the CDR3 DNA reads TGTGCCAGCAGCTTGGGCGGGGCGGGAGCGAAGTTCTTC. It specifies CASSLGGAGAKFF. The whole variable domain, remainder taken from reference TRBV7-3 and TRBJ2-1, is GAGVSQTPSNKVTEKGKYVELRCDPISGHTALYWYRQSLGQGPEFLIYFQGTGAADDSGLPNDRFFAVRPEGSVSTLKIQRTERGDSAVYLCASSLGGAGAKFFGPGTRLTVL.

The chain joins TRBV12-3 or TRBV12-4 to TRBJ2-7; 8 bases map to TRBD1. The V and J ends lost 5 bases and 2 bases, in that order; junction bases with no gene match: 8. This CDR3 comprises 15 residues. The CDR3 DNA reads as TGTGCCAGCAGTCAACCACAGGGGGTGGCCTACGAGCAGTACTTC. Its translation is CASSQPQGVAYEQYF.

This clonotype came up a few times. The CDR3 bases are TGCAGTGCCGGGACAGGGGCTCAAGAGACCCAGTACTTC. It specifies CSAGTGAQETQYF. V usage is TRBV20-1 and J usage is TRBJ2-5; 10 bases are shared with TRBD1. V lost 6 bases, J lost 2 bases, and 3 bases stayed unmatched. This CDR3 comprises 13 residues. Germline-derived CDR1 and CDR2 are DFQATT and SNEGSKA (reference sequence).